The rows below give T cell receptor beta chains drawn from one sample of a study of response to subunit inactivated influenza vaccine. TCRdb reanalysed the RT-PCR reads using MiXCR and keeps one entry per CDR3 protein. This table has some 850,000 distinct CDR3 sequences, approximately 17% appearing once. Specimen: PBMCs from blood, collected about 5 days after vaccination. These receptors were collected from a man aged 50 or older who received an inactivated influenza vaccine. The CDR3 runs from the conserved cysteine through the conserved F or W. A D gene is named only where the DNA matches it firmly. Not every row has a clone size; where given, it reads once, few, many or a size class.

clone size	V gene	J gene	D gene	CDR3 DNA	CDR3 protein
NA	TRBV15	TRBJ2-1	NA	TGTGCCACCAGCAGAGGACCATACAATGAGCAGTTCTTC	CATSRGPYNEQFF
few	TRBV12-3/TRBV12-4	TRBJ1-2	NA	TGTGCCAGCAGCCCTCTCCATGGGGGGCGCGGCTACACCTTC	CASSPLHGGRGYTF
many	TRBV12-3/TRBV12-4	TRBJ2-7	NA	TGTGCCAGCAGTTTTCTGAGGCTAGAAGGTAACGAGCAGTACTTC	CASSFLRLEGNEQYF
few	TRBV5-5	TRBJ1-1	TRBD1	TGTGCCAGCAGCGTGACAGGGCAGAACACTGAAGCTTTCTTT	CASSVTGQNTEAFF
NA	TRBV7-9	TRBJ1-2	NA	TGTGCCAGCAGCTTAGCGCCGGGGGGCGCCGACTATGGCTACACCTTC	CASSLAPGGADYGYTF
few	TRBV12-3/TRBV12-4	TRBJ2-2	TRBD1	TGTGCCAGCAGACCACAGGGGTCGGGCACCGGGGAGCTGTTTTTT	CASRPQGSGTGELFF
many	TRBV29-1	TRBJ2-7	NA	TGCAGCGTTGAAGCGGGAGACTACGAGCAGTACTTC	CSVEAGDYEQYF
few	TRBV10-2	TRBJ2-7	TRBD1	TGCGCCAGCACCCTTCCGGACAGGGCATCCTACGAGCAGTACTTC	CASTLPDRASYEQYF
many	TRBV20-1	TRBJ2-7	TRBD2	TGCAGTGCTAGGAAAAGCGGGAGCTCCTACGAGCAGTACTTC	CSARKSGSSYEQYF
few	TRBV27	TRBJ2-2	NA	TGTGCCAGCAGTCCCGGCCTAGCTCTGAGATCCGGGGAGCTGTTTTTT	CASSPGLALRSGELFF
NA	TRBV24-1	TRBJ2-1	NA	TGTGCCACCAGTGATCCCGGGACTCCCTCCTACAATGAGCAGTTCTTC	CATSDPGTPSYNEQFF
NA	TRBV6-1	TRBJ2-3	TRBD1	TGTGCCAGCAAGGTTTCGCCTGCCGGCGTGGGGACAGATATGCAGTATTTT	CASKVSPAGVGTDMQYF
many	TRBV29-1	TRBJ1-2	NA	TGCAGCGTTGAATCTCGCGTTGGCTACACCTTC	CSVESRVGYTF
NA	TRBV6-2/TRBV6-3	TRBJ1-1	NA	TGTGCCAGCAGTTACATGATCACTGAAGCTTTCTTT	CASSYMITEAFF
few	TRBV27	TRBJ2-1	NA	TGTGCCAGCAGTTTTTCTCTGAACAATGAGCAGTTCTTC	CASSFSLNNEQFF
NA	TRBV2	TRBJ2-7	NA	TGTGCCAGCAGTGAGGAAGGGGGTCCCTCCTACGAGCAGTACTTC	CASSEEGGPSYEQYF
few	TRBV7-9	TRBJ1-1	NA	TGTGCCAGCAGTTCCATCGGGAGGGGCACTGAAGCTTTCTTT	CASSSIGRGTEAFF
few	TRBV12-3/TRBV12-4	TRBJ2-3	TRBD2	TGTGCCAGCACCCTGGGGGGGGATACGCAGTATTTT	CASTLGGDTQYF
few	TRBV15	TRBJ1-2	NA	TGTGCCACCAGCAGAGGGGGCGTAGCTGTTAACTATGGCTACACCTTC	CATSRGGVAVNYGYTF
NA	TRBV7-2	TRBJ2-7	TRBD2	TGTGCCAGCAGCTTATTGGCGCCCTGGCGGGGGGGTGACGAGCAGTACTTC	CASSLLAPWRGGDEQYF
few	TRBV12-3/TRBV12-4	TRBJ1-2	NA	TGTGCCAGCAGTTGGGAGGGGGGTTTCGGCTACACCTTC	CASSWEGGFGYTF
few	TRBV5-1	TRBJ2-7	NA	TGCGCCAGCAGCCAGAACGGGCAGCTCTACGAGCAGTACTTC	CASSQNGQLYEQYF
NA	TRBV6-1	TRBJ1-5	NA	TGTGCCAGCAGTGAGGTCTGGGGTAATCAGCCCCAGCATTTT	CASSEVWGNQPQHF
NA	TRBV24-1	TRBJ2-6	NA	TGTGCCACCAGTGATTCCAGCCGCTCTGGGGCCAACGTCCTGACTTTC	CATSDSSRSGANVLTF
few	TRBV6-5	TRBJ2-3	TRBD1	TGTGCCAGCAGTTCAGGGACAGTTTCAGATACGCAGTATTTT	CASSSGTVSDTQYF
NA	TRBV24-1	TRBJ2-3	TRBD1	TGTGCCACCAGTGAGACCGGACAGGGGGTAACAGATACGCAGTATTTT	CATSETGQGVTDTQYF
many	TRBV29-1	TRBJ2-3	TRBD1	TGCAGCGTTCTCTGGACAGGAGGCATTACAGATACGCAGTATTTT	CSVLWTGGITDTQYF
NA	TRBV15	TRBJ2-1	NA	TGTGCCACCAACCCAGGGGGGGCATACTACAATGAGCAGTTCTTC	CATNPGGAYYNEQFF
NA	TRBV6-1	TRBJ1-1	NA	TGTGCCAGCAGCCGTGACCGGGACTCCCGTAGGACTGAAGCTTTCTTT	CASSRDRDSRRTEAFF
NA	TRBV6-5	TRBJ1-4	NA	TGTGCCAGCAGTTACTCGCCGGAGTTGGGAGAAAAACTGTTTTTT	CASSYSPELGEKLFF
many	TRBV29-1	TRBJ1-4	NA	TGCAGCGTCCGATCGGGCGAAAAACTGTTTTTT	CSVRSGEKLFF
few	TRBV7-2	TRBJ1-5	TRBD1	TGTGCCAGCAGCAAGGGACAGTTCCAGCCCCAGCATTTT	CASSKGQFQPQHF
NA	TRBV3-1	TRBJ2-7	NA	TGTGCCAGCAGCCAAGTACGGGCAGACTACGAGCAGTACTTC	CASSQVRADYEQYF
few	TRBV7-2	TRBJ1-2	NA	TGTGCCAGCAGCTTAGCTTCAGGGCCATTCGGATACACCTTC	CASSLASGPFGYTF
NA	TRBV12-3/TRBV12-4	TRBJ2-4	TRBD2	TGTGCCTGTAGCGGGGGGGCCGAAAACATTCAGTACTTC	CACSGGAENIQYF
NA	TRBV20-1	TRBJ2-7	TRBD1	TGCAGTGCTAGGTACAGGGGTACCTACGAGCAGTACTTC	CSARYRGTYEQYF
NA	TRBV12-3/TRBV12-4	TRBJ2-1	NA	TGTGCCAGCAGCGTGACAGCCAACTCCTACAATGAGCAGTTCTTC	CASSVTANSYNEQFF
NA	TRBV7-9	TRBJ2-1	TRBD1	TGTGCCAGCAGCCCGCCCGGACAGGGGCGCTACAATGAGCAGTTCTTC	CASSPPGQGRYNEQFF
NA	TRBV7-8	TRBJ1-5	NA	TGTGCCAGCAGCTTAGACACGGCCCCCCAGCATTTT	CASSLDTAPQHF
few	TRBV2	TRBJ2-7	TRBD2	TGTGCCAGCCATGGACTAGCTTCGTGGGAGCAGTACTTC	CASHGLASWEQYF
many	TRBV11-2	TRBJ2-7	TRBD2	TGTGCCAGCAGCCACCCAGGGTTAGGGCTCGTCCAGCGGGGCTACGAGCAGTACTTC	CASSHPGLGLVQRGYEQYF
NA	TRBV12-3/TRBV12-4	TRBJ2-6	TRBD1	TGTGCCAGCGAACCAGGGACAGGGGTGCTCGGGGCCAACGTCCTGACTTTC	CASEPGTGVLGANVLTF
few	TRBV4-2	TRBJ1-1	NA	TGTGCCAGCAGCCAAGAGGTCCGGGACTTCACTGAAGCTTTCTTT	CASSQEVRDFTEAFF
few	TRBV7-2	TRBJ2-1	TRBD2	TGTGCCAGCAGCCTAGGGCCTAGCGGGGGATACAATGAGCAGTTCTTC	CASSLGPSGGYNEQFF
few	TRBV7-6	TRBJ2-1	NA	TGTGCCAGCAGCCTGGGACAAAATGAGCAGTTCTTC	CASSLGQNEQFF
NA	TRBV4-2	TRBJ2-1	NA	TGTGCCAGCAGCCAAGGGGCGGTAAGCTCCTACAATGAGCAGTTCTTC	CASSQGAVSSYNEQFF
few	TRBV29-1	TRBJ2-7	TRBD2	TGCAGCGTCGCTGGGGGGACTACCGGGGCCTACGAGCAGTACTTC	CSVAGGTTGAYEQYF
many	TRBV3-1	TRBJ1-1	NA	TGTGCCAGCAGCCAAATGGGGGCGGTGAACACTGAAGCTTTCTTT	CASSQMGAVNTEAFF
NA	TRBV24-1	TRBJ2-7	NA	TGTGCCACCAGTGATTTGTCAGCTATGGGGAGTTACTACGAGCAGTACTTC	CATSDLSAMGSYYEQYF
NA	TRBV4-3	TRBJ2-5	NA	TGCGCCAGCAGCCCCCAGCGGATGATCCAAGAGACCCAGTACTTC	CASSPQRMIQETQYF
NA	TRBV19	TRBJ1-1	TRBD1	TGTGCCAGTGGGGACAGGAGGAACACTGAAGCTTTCTTT	CASGDRRNTEAFF
few	TRBV9	TRBJ2-1	NA	TGTGCCAGCAGCGGACGGACAGCGGATAGTCAGTTCTTC	CASSGRTADSQFF
NA	TRBV7-3	TRBJ2-3	TRBD2	TGTGCCAGCAGCTTAATGGGACTAAGCACAGATACGCAGTCTTTT	CASSLMGLSTDTQSF
few	TRBV11-2	TRBJ2-1	TRBD1	TGTGCCAGCAGCTCGACCCGGGACAGGCAGTTCTTC	CASSSTRDRQFF
few	TRBV27	TRBJ1-1	TRBD1	TGTGCCAGCAGTTTAAAGATTGGGACAGGGATGAACACTGAAGCTTTCTTT	CASSLKIGTGMNTEAFF